Included here is one T cell receptor beta chain sequence, with context. Its antigen remains unknown. UMIs that had a 6-nucleotide sample barcode were put in using template switching. Reprocessing the 5' RACE reads, TCRdb reports a single entry for every CDR3 protein and omits DNA. This sample's clone table lists about 300,000 distinct CDR3 sequences. These data belong to a study of monozygotic twins with inflammatory bowel disease. The CDR3 has 15 residues. Germline assignment: CDR1 SGHRS and CDR2 YFSETQ. The blood volume drawn from each donor was about 2.5 ml. Regarding the study as a whole: Varied immunosuppressive treatments among patients may have increased repertoire variability.

J is TRBJ2-7 and V is TRBV5-1; with no DNA, the TCRdb D assignment of TRBD1 cannot be verified. This clonotype was obtained from a human donor with ulcerative colitis or Crohn's disease, or a healthy co-twin of an affected twin (not recorded which). The sequencing input was blood. CDR3 loop: CASSRGQAMAYEQYF. Drawing the rest from reference TRBV5-1 and TRBJ2-7, the complete variable domain is KAGVTQTPRYLIKTRGQQVTLSCSPISGHRSVSWYQQTPGQGLQFLFEYFSETQRNKGNFPGRFSGRQFSNSRSEMNVSTLELGDSALYLCASSRGQAMAYEQYFGPGTRLTVT.